These T cell receptor beta chains were read from a single sample in a study of identifying expanded T cells in peripheral blood. Data came from immunoSEQ multiplex PCR; TCRdb stores just in-frame clones and leaves some out. Among 100,000 to 150,000 clones, more than 75% were seen once, and the ten largest hold 2.5% to 3.5%. The sequenced sample was blood. The receptors shown here come from a person between 18 and 75 years old in good health. Each CDR3 is given with its conserved first and last residue. The D gene is left open where the match is weak. Clone size is given for some rows only: seen once, a few or many times, or a class if the clone is expanded.

V gene: TRBV18
clone size: .
D gene: .
J gene: TRBJ1-1
CDR3 protein: CASSPPGTRGEAFF
CDR3 DNA: TGTGCCAGCTCACCACCTGGGACGCGGGGTGAAGCTTTCTTT

V gene: TRBV18
clone size: once
D gene: TRBD1
J gene: TRBJ2-3
CDR3 protein: CASSQGGTDTQYF
CDR3 DNA: TGTGCCAGCTCGCAGGGGGGCACAGATACGCAGTATTTT

V gene: TRBV14
clone size: .
D gene: .
J gene: TRBJ1-1
CDR3 protein: CASSQDVRTEAFF
CDR3 DNA: TGTGCCAGCAGCCAAGATGTCAGGACTGAAGCTTTCTTT

V gene: TRBV7-2
clone size: .
D gene: .
J gene: TRBJ1-1
CDR3 protein: CASSLNPRNTEAFF
CDR3 DNA: TGTGCCAGCAGCTTAAATCCCAGAAACACTGAAGCTTTCTTT

V gene: TRBV19
clone size: .
D gene: .
J gene: TRBJ1-2
CDR3 protein: CASRLAGANYGYTF
CDR3 DNA: TGTGCCAGTCGCCTGGCGGGAGCCAACTATGGCTACACCTTC

V gene: TRBV25-1
clone size: .
D gene: .
J gene: TRBJ2-1
CDR3 protein: CASMAELVSNEQFF
CDR3 DNA: TGTGCCAGCATGGCAGAACTAGTTAGCAATGAGCAGTTCTTC

V gene: TRBV13
clone size: .
D gene: .
J gene: TRBJ1-1
CDR3 protein: CASSPNTEAFF
CDR3 DNA: TGTGCCAGCAGCCCAAACACTGAAGCTTTCTTT

V gene: TRBV7-9
clone size: few
D gene: .
J gene: TRBJ1-2
CDR3 protein: CASSLGGNYGYTF
CDR3 DNA: TGTGCCAGCAGCTTAGGGGGGAACTATGGCTACACCTTC

V gene: TRBV5-4
clone size: .
D gene: .
J gene: TRBJ1-2
CDR3 protein: CASSTGHLGVYGYTF
CDR3 DNA: TGTGCCAGCAGCACTGGACACCTAGGAGTTTATGGCTACACCTTC

V gene: TRBV2
clone size: .
D gene: TRBD1
J gene: TRBJ1-5
CDR3 protein: CASSGTGQWRVSNQPQHF
CDR3 DNA: TGTGCCAGCAGCGGGACAGGGCAGTGGCGTGTAAGCAATCAGCCCCAGCATTTT

V gene: TRBV30
clone size: .
D gene: .
J gene: TRBJ2-7
CDR3 protein: CAWSVQSDYEQYF
CDR3 DNA: TGTGCCTGGAGTGTACAGTCAGACTACGAGCAGTACTTC

V gene: TRBV5-1
clone size: once
D gene: TRBD1
J gene: TRBJ2-7
CDR3 protein: CASSLGIGLGGGTYEQYF
CDR3 DNA: TGCGCCAGCAGCTTGGGGATCGGGTTAGGGGGCGGAACCTACGAGCAGTACTTC

V gene: TRBV2
clone size: .
D gene: .
J gene: TRBJ1-5
CDR3 protein: CASSYINSNQPQHF
CDR3 DNA: TGTGCCAGCAGTTACATTAATAGCAATCAGCCCCAGCATTTT

V gene: TRBV5-6
clone size: .
D gene: TRBD1
J gene: TRBJ1-2
CDR3 protein: CASSSGTGEFNYGYTF
CDR3 DNA: TGTGCCAGCAGCTCCGGGACAGGGGAATTCAACTATGGCTACACCTTC

V gene: TRBV5-6
clone size: .
D gene: .
J gene: TRBJ2-7
CDR3 protein: CASSSGRSVWEQYF
CDR3 DNA: TGTGCCAGCAGCTCAGGACGGTCGGTGTGGGAGCAGTACTTC

V gene: TRBV7-9
clone size: .
D gene: .
J gene: TRBJ2-3
CDR3 protein: CASSFLRQTTDTQYF
CDR3 DNA: TGTGCCAGCAGCTTTCTGAGACAGACCACAGATACGCAGTATTTT

V gene: TRBV7-9
clone size: once
D gene: .
J gene: TRBJ2-1
CDR3 protein: CASSLAWGDSYNEQFF
CDR3 DNA: TGTGCCAGCAGCTTAGCGTGGGGAGACAGCTACAATGAGCAGTTCTTC

V gene: TRBV19
clone size: once
D gene: .
J gene: TRBJ2-7
CDR3 protein: CASNTGKYEQYF
CDR3 DNA: TGTGCCAGTAATACAGGGAAGTACGAGCAGTACTTC

V gene: TRBV28
clone size: .
D gene: .
J gene: TRBJ2-5
CDR3 protein: CASSTPRTRGETQYF
CDR3 DNA: TGTGCCAGCAGCACCCCTCGCACAAGGGGGGAGACCCAGTACTTC

V gene: TRBV7-9
clone size: once
D gene: TRBD1
J gene: TRBJ2-1
CDR3 protein: CASSLGQGARNEQFF
CDR3 DNA: TGTGCCAGCAGCTTAGGTCAGGGGGCGCGAAATGAGCAGTTCTTC

V gene: TRBV7-9
clone size: .
D gene: .
J gene: TRBJ2-7
CDR3 protein: CASSLGGQGYEQYF
CDR3 DNA: TGTGCCAGCAGCTTAGGTGGTCAGGGGTACGAGCAGTACTTC

V gene: TRBV7-9
clone size: once
D gene: TRBD1
J gene: TRBJ2-4
CDR3 protein: CASSLADRAAKNIQYF
CDR3 DNA: TGTGCCAGCAGCTTAGCGGACAGGGCTGCCAAAAACATTCAGTACTTC

V gene: TRBV19
clone size: .
D gene: .
J gene: TRBJ1-1
CDR3 protein: CASKRLGDTEAFF
CDR3 DNA: TGTGCCAGTAAACGGCTGGGGGATACTGAAGCTTTCTTT

V gene: TRBV5-1
clone size: few
D gene: TRBD2
J gene: TRBJ2-3
CDR3 protein: CASSSGGDTQYF
CDR3 DNA: TGCGCCAGCAGCAGCGGGGGGGATACGCAGTATTTT

V gene: TRBV7-2
clone size: .
D gene: TRBD1
J gene: TRBJ1-5
CDR3 protein: CASSSQGGGYQPQHF
CDR3 DNA: TGTGCCAGCAGCTCCCAAGGGGGCGGTTATCAGCCCCAGCATTTT

V gene: TRBV9
clone size: .
D gene: TRBD1
J gene: TRBJ2-7
CDR3 protein: CASSVDPGQAFYEQYF
CDR3 DNA: TGTGCCAGCAGCGTAGATCCGGGACAGGCGTTTTACGAGCAGTACTTC

V gene: TRBV4-1
clone size: .
D gene: TRBD1
J gene: TRBJ2-5
CDR3 protein: CASSQDLTGQYF
CDR3 DNA: TGCGCCAGCAGCCAAGATCTGACAGGGCAGTACTTC

V gene: TRBV5-6
clone size: once
D gene: .
J gene: TRBJ1-1
CDR3 protein: CASSVGDLTEAFF
CDR3 DNA: TGTGCCAGCAGCGTGGGGGACCTCACTGAAGCTTTCTTT

V gene: TRBV7-9
clone size: once
D gene: .
J gene: TRBJ2-5
CDR3 protein: CASSSYGGKETQYF
CDR3 DNA: TGTGCCAGCAGCTCCTATGGGGGAAAAGAGACCCAGTACTTC

V gene: TRBV15
clone size: .
D gene: .
J gene: TRBJ2-1
CDR3 protein: CATSRRTDNEQFF
CDR3 DNA: TGTGCCACCAGCAGAAGGACAGACAATGAGCAGTTCTTC

V gene: TRBV4-1
clone size: .
D gene: .
J gene: TRBJ2-1
CDR3 protein: CASSHPQGEQFF
CDR3 DNA: TGCGCCAGCAGCCACCCCCAGGGGGAGCAGTTCTTC

V gene: TRBV9
clone size: many
D gene: .
J gene: TRBJ1-1
CDR3 protein: CASSAQGPGLSEAFF
CDR3 DNA: TGTGCCAGCAGCGCCCAGGGACCCGGTCTCTCGGAAGCTTTCTTT

V gene: TRBV27
clone size: .
D gene: .
J gene: TRBJ1-2
CDR3 protein: CASSRQDNYGYTF
CDR3 DNA: TGTGCCAGCAGTCGACAGGACAACTATGGCTACACCTTC

V gene: TRBV5-6
clone size: few
D gene: .
J gene: TRBJ2-2
CDR3 protein: CASSGGSGELFF
CDR3 DNA: TGTGCCAGCAGCGGAGGCTCCGGGGAGCTGTTTTTT

V gene: TRBV7-2
clone size: .
D gene: .
J gene: TRBJ2-3
CDR3 protein: CASSNQAVSTDTQYF
CDR3 DNA: TGCGCCAGCAGCAACCAGGCTGTCAGCACAGATACGCAGTATTTT

V gene: TRBV7-6
clone size: .
D gene: .
J gene: TRBJ1-1
CDR3 protein: CASSSQSGLTEAFF
CDR3 DNA: TGTGCCAGCAGCTCTCAATCGGGACTGACTGAAGCTTTCTTT

V gene: TRBV19
clone size: .
D gene: TRBD1
J gene: TRBJ2-7
CDR3 protein: CASSIDFLTGVEQYF
CDR3 DNA: TGTGCCAGTAGTATAGATTTCTTGACAGGGGTCGAGCAGTACTTC

V gene: TRBV19
clone size: .
D gene: TRBD1
J gene: TRBJ1-2
CDR3 protein: CASSPPGTGGFNYGYTF
CDR3 DNA: TGTGCCAGTAGTCCACCGGGGACAGGGGGTTTTAACTATGGCTACACCTTC

V gene: TRBV27
clone size: .
D gene: TRBD1
J gene: TRBJ1-5
CDR3 protein: CASRPGTGGDQPQHF
CDR3 DNA: TGTGCCAGCAGACCCGGGACAGGGGGCGACCAGCCCCAGCATTTT

V gene: TRBV11-2
clone size: .
D gene: .
J gene: TRBJ1-4
CDR3 protein: CASSRDNEKLFF
CDR3 DNA: TGTGCCAGCAGCCGGGATAATGAAAAACTGTTTTTT

V gene: TRBV5-6
clone size: .
D gene: .
J gene: TRBJ2-5
CDR3 protein: CTSSGWTSALEETQYF
CDR3 DNA: TGTACCAGCAGCGGCTGGACTTCCGCCCTGGAAGAGACCCAGTACTTC

V gene: TRBV11-2
clone size: .
D gene: TRBD2
J gene: TRBJ2-3
CDR3 protein: CASSSRTSGAALSTDTQYF
CDR3 DNA: TGTGCCAGCAGCTCGAGGACTAGCGGGGCCGCACTTAGCACAGATACGCAGTATTTT

V gene: TRBV18
clone size: .
D gene: TRBD1
J gene: TRBJ1-1
CDR3 protein: CASSLGQGVRITEAFF
CDR3 DNA: TGTGCCAGCTCACTCGGACAGGGAGTTAGGATCACTGAAGCTTTCTTT